This T cell receptor (beta chain) was sequenced for a study of T-cell memory formation after mild COVID-19. Losses at the gene ends were 0 bases for V and 6 bases for J; bases not matched to a gene: 3. This CDR3 comprises 15 residues. Germline V CDR1 and CDR2: SGHRS, YFSETQ. This clonotype was seen repeatedly, ten times or more. TCRdb itself ran the 5' RACE reads through MiXCR, one entry per CDR3 protein. The sample records roughly 250,000 distinct CDR3 sequences, around 15% being singletons. This sequence was found in a man aged 18-30 years who had mild COVID-19 (a few samples of this study predate the infection). Cell type and time point are not known. The source material was PBMCs or a T cell subset sorted from them (not recorded which). The genes are TRBV5-1 and TRBJ2-3; 11 bases agree with TRBD1. CDR3 loop: CASSLGTGGSDTQYF. DNA for the CDR3: TGCGCCAGCAGCTTGGGGACAGGGGGCTCCGATACGCAGTATTTT.